The 10 T cell receptor beta chains below were found in one sample sequenced in a study of blood T cells in healthy people across ages (dated by TCRdb to the mid-2010s). Receptor amplification or capture employed 5' RACE. The listed sequencing device is Illumina HiSeq 2500. A second PCR of about 7 to 12 cycles was performed with a sample-barcoded 5' primer and a J-beta primer mix. The public reads were quality trimmed at Q25 with fastp and then assembled into clones with MiXCR by TCRdb, keeping productive beta chains. Every distinct CDR3 protein forms one entry, paired with its most common genes and DNA. The sample data list about a million distinct CDR3 sequences, and just over 50% of these were observed just once. The leading ten clones occupy around a fifth of the sample. The sample taken for sequencing was blood. The receptors come from a woman in her fifties or sixties in good health.

The chain is built from TRBV6-5 and TRBJ2-5, with D uncertain. The J call may be faulty, since TRBJ2-7 better matches the DNA end. CDR1 MNHEY and CDR2 SVGAGI come from the germline V gene. There are 10 residues in the CDR3. The DNA of the CDR3 is TGTGCCAGCCCTCCCCTCGAGCAGTACTTC. It encodes CASPPLEQYF.

This chain uses TRBV30 with TRBJ2-6; 9 bases fit TRBD2. V shed 6 bases, J shed 2 bases, and the junction held 11 bases outside the gene matches. Germline CDR1 and CDR2: GTSNPN and SVGIG (reference sequence). The CDR3 extends over 17 amino acids. The CDR3 bases are TGTGCCTGCCGGGTGATTAGCGGGAGAACTGGGGCCAACGTCCTGACTTTC. Translating gives CACRVISGRTGANVLTF.

This sequence joins TRBV4-1 and TRBJ1-1, with D possibly being TRBD1 (5 bases). This CDR3 spans 14 amino acids. The germline gives CDR1 MGHRA, CDR2 YSYEKL. The ends were cut back, 5 bases at V and 0 bases at J, with 10 bases in the middle. CDR3 sequence: CASSLGELNTEAFF. The DNA of the CDR3 is TGCGCCAGCAGCTTAGGGGAACTGAACACTGAAGCTTTCTTT.

The rearrangement joins TRBV5-1 to TRBJ1-1; 7 bases agree with TRBD1. Germline lookup yields CDR1 SGHRS and CDR2 YFSETQ. V dropped 5 bases and J dropped 1; count of bases not matched to a gene: 8. The CDR3 is made up of 15 amino acids. Written as DNA, the CDR3 is TGCGCCAGCAGAAGTACAGGGGATCCGAACACTGAAGCTTTCTTT. Protein: CASRSTGDPNTEAFF.

CDR3 sequence: CASSLRVNSNQPQHF. The CDR3 region has the DNA TGTGCCAGCAGTTTAAGAGTAAATAGCAATCAGCCCCAGCATTTT. This chain links TRBV28 with TRBJ1-5; D gene unclear. The V gene's germline CDR1 is MDHEN and CDR2 SYDVKM. The CDR3 is made up of 15 amino acids. The germline V and J ends were trimmed by 2 bases and 0 bases, with 8 bases remaining between them.

The rearrangement uses TRBV3-1 and TRBJ2-5; the D is unclear. Trimming shortened V by 8 bases and J by 0 bases, and 4 bases separated the two germline ends. The germline V gene encodes CDR1 LGHDT and CDR2 YNNKEL (reference sequence). The CDR3 is 11 amino acids. The CDR3 nucleotides are TGTGCCAGCGGATACCAAGAGACCCAGTACTTC. Translated, it gives CASGYQETQYF.

In its sample, this clonotype was seen a few times. This sequence joins TRBV29-1 and TRBJ2-1, with D uncertain. Trimming stripped 8 bases from V and 0 bases from J, with 23 bases between. The CDR3 loop spans 17 amino acids. CDR1 SQVTM and CDR2 ANQGSEA come from the germline V gene. CDR3 residues: CSTTPTWGHSSYNEQFF. CDR3 DNA: TGCAGCACCACACCAACTTGGGGTCATAGCTCCTACAATGAGCAGTTCTTC.

The rearrangement joins TRBV10-3 to TRBJ2-7; TRBD1 or TRBD2 may be the D gene (6 bases each). Per the germline V gene, CDR1 is ENHRY and CDR2 is SYGVKD. V lost 0 bases to trimming and J lost 3 bases, with 12 bases between them. The CDR3 spans 15 residues. This chain's CDR3 is CAISESKGGNYEQYF. The CDR3, as DNA: TGTGCCATCAGTGAGTCTAAAGGGGGGAACTACGAGCAGTACTTC.

The rearrangement uses TRBV12-3 or TRBV12-4 and TRBJ2-1, with 8 bases lining up with TRBD2. The CDR3 totals 15 residues. Trimming cost V 6 bases and J 2 bases; bases outside gene matches: 6. The CDR3 here is CASRSSGGTYNEQFF. As DNA, the CDR3 is TGTGCCAGCAGGTCGAGCGGGGGTACCTACAATGAGCAGTTCTTC.

This chain uses TRBV28 with TRBJ2-3; no clear D. Trimming shortened V by 5 bases and J by 4 bases, and 10 bases separated the two germline ends. Germline V gives CDR1 MDHEN, CDR2 SYDVKM. CDR3 length equals 13 residues. This CDR3 is CASSQSVADTQYF. The DNA for the CDR3 is TGTGCCAGCAGTCAGTCTGTTGCAGATACGCAGTATTTT. Together with reference TRBV28 and TRBJ2-3, the CDR3 gives the full variable domain: DVKVTQSSRYLVKRTGEKVFLECVQDMDHENMFWYRQDPGLGLRLIYFSYDVKMKEKGDIPEGYSVSREKKERFSLILESASTNQTSMYLCASSQSVADTQYFGPGTRLTVL.